Listed here are 4 T cell receptor beta chains from one sample, sequenced in a study of CD8 T cells in Susac syndrome (dated by TCRdb to the late 2010s). Libraries were prepared through the immunoSEQ multiplex PCR assay. RNA was extracted using the RNeasy kit, and roughly 0.5 to 1 ug of the RNA was reverse transcribed with random hexamers. The public reads were reanalyzed by TCRdb: fastp trimming at Q25, MiXCR alignment, in-frame beta chains only. Each CDR3 protein appears once, grouped with its most common genes and DNA. The sample contains about 120,000 distinct CDR3 sequences, roughly 90% of them found a single time. The ten largest clones take up around 0.12% of the sample. The sample taken for sequencing was CD8+ T cells from PBMCs. The receptors shown here come from a human donor in good health.

The chain joins TRBV12-3 or TRBV12-4 to TRBJ2-1, with 8 nucleotides matching TRBD2. After removal of 3 bases from V and 10 bases from J, the junction contained 14 bases not matched to a gene. This CDR3 has 16 amino acids. This CDR3 reads CASSFNRVSGNFEQFF. The CDR3 DNA is TGTGCCAGCAGTTTTAACCGGGTTAGCGGGAACTTCGAGCAGTTCTTC.

The chain has TRBV7-2 and TRBJ1-1; a weak D match, TRBD1 (6 bases). Germline CDR1 is SGHTA and CDR2 is FQGNSA. The CDR3 extends over 16 amino acids. Deletions cut 5 bases from V and 1 base from J, with 17 bases between. In DNA form, the CDR3 reads TGTGCCAGCAGCCCGGAGCGGGGGCTACGGAACACTGAAGCTTTCTTT. It is translated as CASSPERGLRNTEAFF.

This clonotype is a singleton in its sample. This chain uses TRBV5-6 with TRBJ1-2; D is perhaps TRBD1 (5 bases). From germline, CDR1 is SGHDT and CDR2 YYEEEE. Trimming left V 4 bases short and J 0 bases short, with 10 bases between. This CDR3 region has 14 residues. As DNA, the CDR3 is TGTGCCAGCAGCACGCAGGGAGCTAACTATGGCTACACCTTC. Amino acids: CASSTQGANYGYTF.

The chain couples TRBV5-1 to TRBJ2-7; 8 bases are a match to TRBD1. With V trimmed by 4 bases and J by 2 bases, 14 bases remained unmatched. The CDR3 spans 17 residues. Germline CDR1 is SGHRS and CDR2 is YFSETQ. The CDR3 DNA follows: TGCGCCAGCAGCCCCAATCTCAGGACAGGGAGTCCCTACGAGCAGTACTTC. It codes for CASSPNLRTGSPYEQYF.